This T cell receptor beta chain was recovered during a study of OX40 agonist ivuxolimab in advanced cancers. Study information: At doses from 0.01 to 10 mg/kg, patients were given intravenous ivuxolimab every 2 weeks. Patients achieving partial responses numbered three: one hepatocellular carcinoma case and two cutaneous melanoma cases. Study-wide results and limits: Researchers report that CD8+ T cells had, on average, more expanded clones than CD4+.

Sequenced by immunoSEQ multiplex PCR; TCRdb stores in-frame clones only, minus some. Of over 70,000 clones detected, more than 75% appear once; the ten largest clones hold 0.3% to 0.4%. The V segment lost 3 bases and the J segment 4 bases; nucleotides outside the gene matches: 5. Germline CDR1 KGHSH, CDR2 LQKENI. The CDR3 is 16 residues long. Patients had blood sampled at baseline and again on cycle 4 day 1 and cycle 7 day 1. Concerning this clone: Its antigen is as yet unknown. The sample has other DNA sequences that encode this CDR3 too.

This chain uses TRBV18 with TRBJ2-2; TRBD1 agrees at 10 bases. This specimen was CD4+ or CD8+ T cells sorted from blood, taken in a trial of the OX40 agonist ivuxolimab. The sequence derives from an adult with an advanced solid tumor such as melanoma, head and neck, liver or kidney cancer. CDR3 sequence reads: CASSPAGTGVTGELFF. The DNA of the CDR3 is TGTGCCAGCTCACCCGCCGGGACAGGGGTCACCGGGGAGCTGTTTTTT.